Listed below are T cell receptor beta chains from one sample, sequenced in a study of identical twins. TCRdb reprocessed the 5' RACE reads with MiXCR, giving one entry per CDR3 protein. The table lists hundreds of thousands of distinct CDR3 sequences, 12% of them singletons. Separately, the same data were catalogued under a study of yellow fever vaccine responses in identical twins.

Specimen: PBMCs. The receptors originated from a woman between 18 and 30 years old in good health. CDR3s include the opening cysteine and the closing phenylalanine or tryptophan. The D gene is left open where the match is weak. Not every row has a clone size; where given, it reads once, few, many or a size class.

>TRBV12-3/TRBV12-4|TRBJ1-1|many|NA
CASSLGGRGLILPTENTEAFF
TGTGCCAGCAGTTTAGGAGGGCGGGGTCTCATACTACCAACCGAGAACACTGAAGCTTTCTTT
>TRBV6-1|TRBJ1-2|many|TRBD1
CASSGQGNYGYTF
TGTGCCAGCAGCGGACAGGGGAACTATGGCTACACCTTC
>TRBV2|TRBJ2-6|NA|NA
CASSTDTTNSGANVLTF
TGTGCCAGCAGTACGGACACGACAAACTCTGGGGCCAACGTCCTGACTTTC
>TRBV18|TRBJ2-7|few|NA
CASSPMPYEQYF
TGTGCCAGCTCCCCCATGCCCTACGAGCAGTACTTC
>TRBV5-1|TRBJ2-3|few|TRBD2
CASSPGLAGAGSTDTQYF
TGCGCCAGCAGCCCCGGACTAGCGGGGGCGGGTAGCACAGATACGCAGTATTTT
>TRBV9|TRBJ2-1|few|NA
CASNPRGGSSYNEQFF
TGTGCCAGCAACCCCAGGGGAGGAAGCTCCTACAATGAGCAGTTCTTC
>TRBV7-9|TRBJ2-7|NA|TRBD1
CASTQNRDRDSYEQYF
TGTGCCAGCACTCAGAACCGGGACAGAGACTCCTACGAGCAGTACTTC
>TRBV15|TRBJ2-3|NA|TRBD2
CATSRDRGSSTDTQYF
TGTGCCACCAGCAGAGATCGCGGGAGCAGCACAGATACGCAGTATTTT
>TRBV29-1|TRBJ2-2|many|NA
CSAWFHTGELFF
TGCAGCGCTTGGTTTCACACCGGGGAGCTGTTTTTT
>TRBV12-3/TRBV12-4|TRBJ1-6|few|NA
CASRDLSSYNSPLHF
TGTGCCAGCAGGGACTTAAGCTCCTATAATTCACCCCTCCACTTT
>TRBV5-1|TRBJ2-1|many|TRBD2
CASSLRTSGGAGEQFF
TGCGCCAGCAGCTTAAGGACTAGCGGGGGGGCCGGAGAGCAGTTCTTC
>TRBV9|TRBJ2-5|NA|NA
CASSGRRHQETQYF
TGTGCCAGCAGCGGCCGTAGACACCAAGAGACCCAGTACTTC
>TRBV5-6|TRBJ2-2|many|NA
CASSLNRGGTGELFF
TGTGCCAGCAGCTTAAACAGGGGAGGCACCGGGGAGCTGTTTTTT
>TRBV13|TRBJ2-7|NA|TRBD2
CASSLTGWGSGRATGEQYF
TGTGCCAGCAGCTTAACGGGCTGGGGTAGCGGGAGGGCCACAGGCGAGCAGTACTTC
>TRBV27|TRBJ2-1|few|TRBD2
CASTPGGPGNEQFF
TGTGCCAGCACCCCGGGAGGGCCGGGCAATGAGCAGTTCTTC
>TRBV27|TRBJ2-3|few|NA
CASRRQGGDTQYF
TGTGCCAGCAGAAGACAGGGAGGAGATACGCAGTATTTT
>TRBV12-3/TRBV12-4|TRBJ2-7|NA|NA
CASSFFSGNEQYF
TGTGCCAGCAGTTTTTTTTCAGGGAATGAGCAGTACTTC
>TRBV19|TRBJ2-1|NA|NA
CASSIRRAYNEQFF
TGTGCCAGTAGTATCCGCAGGGCCTACAATGAGCAGTTCTTC
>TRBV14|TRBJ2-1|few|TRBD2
CASSHYLGLAGEPTNPFF
TGTGCCAGCAGCCACTACCTTGGACTAGCGGGAGAACCTACAAATCCGTTCTTC
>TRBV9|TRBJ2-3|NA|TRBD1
CASSVGGMSGGYNRPTDTQYF
TGTGCCAGCAGCGTAGGTGGGATGTCAGGGGGCTACAACCGGCCCACAGATACGCAGTATTTT
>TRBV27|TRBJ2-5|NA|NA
CASSHIQEETQYF
TGTGCCAGCAGCCACATCCAAGAAGAGACCCAGTACTTC
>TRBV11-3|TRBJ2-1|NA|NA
CASSSSVGGGSYNEQFF
TGTGCCAGCAGCTCCTCGGTGGGTGGGGGGAGCTACAATGAGCAGTTCTTC
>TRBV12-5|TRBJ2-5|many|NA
CASGLPWVETQYF
TGTGCTAGTGGTTTGCCCTGGGTAGAGACCCAGTACTTC
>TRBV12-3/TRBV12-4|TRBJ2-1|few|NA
CASSLDAVGVFPNEQFF
TGTGCCAGCAGTTTAGACGCGGTCGGGGTTTTTCCGAATGAGCAGTTCTTC
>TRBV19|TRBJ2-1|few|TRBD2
CASSISLAGGDEQFF
TGTGCCAGTAGTATCAGCCTAGCGGGAGGTGATGAGCAGTTCTTC
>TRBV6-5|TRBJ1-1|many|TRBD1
CASSYAPDRANTEAFF
TGTGCCAGCAGTTACGCCCCGGACAGGGCGAACACTGAAGCTTTCTTT
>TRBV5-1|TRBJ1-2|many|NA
CASSSEGKGRGNGYTF
TGCGCCAGCAGCTCTGAAGGGAAGGGGCGAGGGAATGGCTACACCTTC
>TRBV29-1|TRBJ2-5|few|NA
CSVEQGETQYF
TGCAGCGTTGAGCAGGGAGAGACCCAGTACTTC
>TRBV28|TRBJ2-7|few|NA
CASSSPPYEQYF
TGTGCCAGCAGTTCCCCACCTTACGAGCAGTACTTC
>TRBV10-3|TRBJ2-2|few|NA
CAIKFPGELFF
TGTGCCATCAAATTTCCCGGGGAGCTGTTTTTT
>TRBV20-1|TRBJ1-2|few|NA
CTTKTGNYGYTF
TGCACCACGAAAACAGGGAATTATGGCTACACCTTC
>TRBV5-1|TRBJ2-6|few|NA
CASSLSGGLAGANVLTF
TGCGCCAGCAGCTTGAGCGGTGGACTCGCTGGGGCCAACGTCCTGACTTTC
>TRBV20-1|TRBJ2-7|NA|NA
CSARSDYEQYF
TGCAGTGCTAGGTCAGACTACGAGCAGTACTTC
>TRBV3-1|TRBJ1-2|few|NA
CASSPGSSGYTF
TGTGCCAGCAGCCCAGGGAGCAGTGGCTACACCTTC
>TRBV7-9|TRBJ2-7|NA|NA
CASSFSRDEQYF
TGTGCCAGCAGCTTCTCTAGGGACGAGCAGTACTTC
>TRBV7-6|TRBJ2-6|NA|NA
CASSLYAGTSGANVLTF
TGTGCCAGCAGCTTATACGCGGGGACCTCTGGGGCCAACGTCCTGACTTTC
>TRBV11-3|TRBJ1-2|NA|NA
CASSGRVYGYTF
TGTGCCAGCAGCGGTAGGGTGTATGGCTACACCTTC
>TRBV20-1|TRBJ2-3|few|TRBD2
CSAVTSGTDTQYF
TGCAGTGCTGTGACTAGCGGCACAGATACGCAGTATTTT
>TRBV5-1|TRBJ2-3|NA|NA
CASSPAATANTQYF
TGCGCCAGCAGCCCGGCGGCTACAGCTAATACGCAGTATTTT
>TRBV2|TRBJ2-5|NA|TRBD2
CASLRTSGGAGETQYF
TGTGCCAGCCTTCGGACTAGCGGGGGGGCCGGTGAGACCCAGTACTTC
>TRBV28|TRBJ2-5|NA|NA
CASSIRGVGSQETQYF
TGTGCCAGCAGTATACGGGGTGTAGGGTCCCAAGAGACCCAGTACTTC
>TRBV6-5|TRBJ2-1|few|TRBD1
CASSYDRGVDEQFF
TGTGCCAGCAGTTACGACAGGGGAGTGGATGAGCAGTTCTTC
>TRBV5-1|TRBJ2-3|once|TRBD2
CASSEGTTSGGADTQYF
TGCGCCAGCAGCGAAGGAACAACTAGCGGGGGGGCTGATACGCAGTATTTT